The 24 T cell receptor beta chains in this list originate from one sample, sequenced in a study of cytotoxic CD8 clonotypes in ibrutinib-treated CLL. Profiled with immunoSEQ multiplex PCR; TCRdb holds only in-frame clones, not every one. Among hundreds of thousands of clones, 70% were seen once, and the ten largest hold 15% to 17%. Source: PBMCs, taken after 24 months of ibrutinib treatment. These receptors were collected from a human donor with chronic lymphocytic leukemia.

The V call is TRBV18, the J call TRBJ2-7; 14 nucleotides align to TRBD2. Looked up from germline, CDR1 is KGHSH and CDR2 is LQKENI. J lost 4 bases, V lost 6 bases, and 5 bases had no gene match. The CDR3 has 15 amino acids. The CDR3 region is CASSPGTSGRYEQYF. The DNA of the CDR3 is TGTGCCAGCTCCCCCGGGACTAGCGGGAGATACGAGCAGTACTTC.

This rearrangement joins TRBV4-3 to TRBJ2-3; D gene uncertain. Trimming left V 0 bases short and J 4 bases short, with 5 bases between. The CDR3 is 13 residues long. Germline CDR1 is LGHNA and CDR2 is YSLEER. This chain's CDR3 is CASSQDSADTQYF. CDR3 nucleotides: TGCGCCAGCAGCCAAGATAGTGCAGATACGCAGTATTTT.

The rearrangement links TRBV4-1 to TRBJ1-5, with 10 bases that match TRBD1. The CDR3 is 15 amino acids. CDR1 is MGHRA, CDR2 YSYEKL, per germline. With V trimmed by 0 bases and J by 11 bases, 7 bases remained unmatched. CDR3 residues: CASSQEGTGAPSQHF. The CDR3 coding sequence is TGCGCCAGCAGCCAAGAGGGGACAGGGGCCCCGTCCCAGCATTTT.

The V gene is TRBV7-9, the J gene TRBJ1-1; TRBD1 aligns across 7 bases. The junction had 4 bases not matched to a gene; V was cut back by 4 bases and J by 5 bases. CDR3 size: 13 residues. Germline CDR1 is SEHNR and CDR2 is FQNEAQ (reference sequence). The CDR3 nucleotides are TGTGCCAGCAGCTCCTCACAGGGGACTGAAGCTTTCTTT. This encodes CASSSSQGTEAFF.

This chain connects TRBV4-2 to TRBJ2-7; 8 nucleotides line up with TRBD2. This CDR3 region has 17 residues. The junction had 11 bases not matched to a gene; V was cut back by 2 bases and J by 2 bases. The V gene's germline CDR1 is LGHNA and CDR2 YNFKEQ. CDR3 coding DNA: TGTGCCAGCAGCCAATCCCAAGCGGGAGTCGGGGCCTACGAGCAGTACTTC. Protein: CASSQSQAGVGAYEQYF.

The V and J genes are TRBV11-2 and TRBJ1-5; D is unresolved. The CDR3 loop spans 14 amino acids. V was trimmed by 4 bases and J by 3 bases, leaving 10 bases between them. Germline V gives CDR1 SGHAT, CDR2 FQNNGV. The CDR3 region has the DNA TGTGCCAGCAGCTCAAGTTTCCCCAATCAGCCCCAGCATTTT. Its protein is CASSSSFPNQPQHF.

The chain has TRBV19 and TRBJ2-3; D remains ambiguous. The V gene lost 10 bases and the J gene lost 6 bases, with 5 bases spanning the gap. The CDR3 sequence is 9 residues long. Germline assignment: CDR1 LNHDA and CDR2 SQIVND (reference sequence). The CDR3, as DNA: TGTGCCACAGCGGATACGCAGTATTTT. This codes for CATADTQYF.

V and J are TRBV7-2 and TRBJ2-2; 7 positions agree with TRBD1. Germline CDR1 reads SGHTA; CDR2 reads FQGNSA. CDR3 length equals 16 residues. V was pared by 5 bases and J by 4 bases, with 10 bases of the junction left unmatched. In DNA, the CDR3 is TGTGCCAGCAGCCAGGGGACAGACCCTGCCACCGGGGAGCTGTTTTTT. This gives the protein CASSQGTDPATGELFF.

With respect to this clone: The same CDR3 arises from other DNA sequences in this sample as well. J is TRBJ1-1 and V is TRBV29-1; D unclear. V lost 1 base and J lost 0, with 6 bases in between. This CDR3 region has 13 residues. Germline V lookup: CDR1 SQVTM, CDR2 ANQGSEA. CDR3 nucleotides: TGCAGCGTTGAAGGCAGAATGAACACTGAAGCTTTCTTT. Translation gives CSVEGRMNTEAFF.

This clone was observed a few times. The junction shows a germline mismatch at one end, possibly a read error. CDR3 nucleotides: TGTGCTAGCAGCCCAGGGTTGGACTACGAGCAGTACTTC. This encodes CASSPGLDYEQYF. The genes are TRBV7-7 and TRBJ2-7, with D possibly matching TRBD1 (5 bases). In germline, CDR1 is SSHAT, CDR2 FNYEAQ (reference sequence). The CDR3 spans 13 residues.

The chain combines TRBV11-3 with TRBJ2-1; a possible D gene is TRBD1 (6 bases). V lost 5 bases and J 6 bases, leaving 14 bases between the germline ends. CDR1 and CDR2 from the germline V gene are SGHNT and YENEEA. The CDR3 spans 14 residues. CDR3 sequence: CASSPQGSFNEQFF. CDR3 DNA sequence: TGTGCCAGCAGCCCACAGGGTTCGTTCAATGAGCAGTTCTTC. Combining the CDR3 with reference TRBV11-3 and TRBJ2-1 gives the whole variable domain EAGVVQSPRYKIIEKKQPVAFWCNPISGHNTLYWYLQNLGQGPELLIRYENEEAVDDSQLPKDRFSAERLKGVDSTLKIQPAELGDSAVYLCASSPQGSFNEQFFGPGTRLTVL.

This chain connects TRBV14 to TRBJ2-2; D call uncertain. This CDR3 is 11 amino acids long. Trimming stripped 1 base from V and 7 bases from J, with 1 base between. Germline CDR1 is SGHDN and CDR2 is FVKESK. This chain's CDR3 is CASSQGGELFF. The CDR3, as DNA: TGTGCCAGCAGCCAAGGCGGGGAGCTGTTTTTT. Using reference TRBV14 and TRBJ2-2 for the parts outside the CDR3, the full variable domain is EAGVTQFPSHSVIEKGQTVTLRCDPISGHDNLYWYRRVMGKEIKFLLHFVKESKQDESGMPNNRFLAERTGGTYSTLKVQPAELEDSGVYFCASSQGGELFFGEGSRLTVL.

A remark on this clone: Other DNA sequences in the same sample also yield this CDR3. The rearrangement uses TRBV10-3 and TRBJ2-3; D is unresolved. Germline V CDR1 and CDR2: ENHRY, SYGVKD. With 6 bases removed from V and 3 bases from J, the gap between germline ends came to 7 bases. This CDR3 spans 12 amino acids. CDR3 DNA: TGTGCCATCAGGGGCAGAACAGATACGCAGTATTTT. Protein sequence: CAIRGRTDTQYF.

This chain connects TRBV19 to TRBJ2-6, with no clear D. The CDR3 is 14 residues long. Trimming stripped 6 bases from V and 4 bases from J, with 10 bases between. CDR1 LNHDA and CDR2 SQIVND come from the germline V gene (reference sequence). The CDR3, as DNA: TGTGCCAGTAGCACCTCTGGAGGGGCCAACGTCCTGACTTTC. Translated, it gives CASSTSGGANVLTF.

CDR3 coding DNA: TGTGCCAGCAGCCCGGACTGGCTAGCGGGACTCTACGAGCAGTACTTC. Residues: CASSPDWLAGLYEQYF. The genes are TRBV4-2 and TRBJ2-7; TRBD2 matches at 9 bases. The CDR3 is made up of 16 amino acids. Per the germline V gene, CDR1 is LGHNA and CDR2 is YNFKEQ. V dropped 4 bases and J dropped 3; count of bases not matched to a gene: 10.

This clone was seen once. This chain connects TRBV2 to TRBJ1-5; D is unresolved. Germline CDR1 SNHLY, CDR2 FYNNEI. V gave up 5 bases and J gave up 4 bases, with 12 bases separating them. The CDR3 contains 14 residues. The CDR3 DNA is TGTGCCAGCAGTACTGCAGTGGGAAATCAGCCCCAGCATTTT. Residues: CASSTAVGNQPQHF.

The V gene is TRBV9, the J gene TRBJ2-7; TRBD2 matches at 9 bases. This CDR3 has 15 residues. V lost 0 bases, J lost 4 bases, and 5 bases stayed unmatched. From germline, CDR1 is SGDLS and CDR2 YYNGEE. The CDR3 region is CASSVGSSGRYEQYF. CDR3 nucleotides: TGTGCCAGCAGCGTAGGTAGTAGCGGGAGATACGAGCAGTACTTC.

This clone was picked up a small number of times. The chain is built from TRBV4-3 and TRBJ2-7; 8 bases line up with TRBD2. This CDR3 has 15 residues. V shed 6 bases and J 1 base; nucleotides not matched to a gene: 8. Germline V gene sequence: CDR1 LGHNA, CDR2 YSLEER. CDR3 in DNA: TGCGCCAGCAGTCCCGCCCTAGCGGGTTCCTACGAGCAGTACTTC. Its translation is CASSPALAGSYEQYF.

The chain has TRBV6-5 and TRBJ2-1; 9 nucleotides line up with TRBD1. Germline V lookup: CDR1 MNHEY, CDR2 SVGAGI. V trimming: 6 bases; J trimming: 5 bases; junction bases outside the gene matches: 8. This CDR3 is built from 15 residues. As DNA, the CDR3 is TGTGCCAGCAGGATACAGGGGGCGTCCGACAATGAGCAGTTCTTC. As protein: CASRIQGASDNEQFF.

CDR3 DNA: TGTGCCAGCAGCCCCCCGACTAGCCCCAATGAGCAGTTCTTC. Translating gives CASSPPTSPNEQFF. The chain links TRBV7-2 to TRBJ2-1, with 7 positions matching TRBD2. With 5 bases clipped from V and 6 bases from J, the junction kept 7 bases outside the gene matches. The CDR3 runs to 14 residues. Germline loops: CDR1 SGHTA, CDR2 FQGNSA.

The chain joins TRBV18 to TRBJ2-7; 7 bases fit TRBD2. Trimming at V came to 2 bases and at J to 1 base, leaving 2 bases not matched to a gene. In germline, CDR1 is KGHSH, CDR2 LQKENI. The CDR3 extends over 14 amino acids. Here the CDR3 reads CASSPGLVSYEQYF. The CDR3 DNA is TGTGCCAGCTCACCAGGACTAGTATCCTACGAGCAGTACTTC.

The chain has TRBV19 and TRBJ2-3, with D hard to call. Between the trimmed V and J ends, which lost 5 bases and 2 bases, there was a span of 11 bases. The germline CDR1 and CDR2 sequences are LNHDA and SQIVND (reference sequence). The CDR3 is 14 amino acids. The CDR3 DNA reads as TGTGCCAGTAGTGCCGCCGTCGCCACAGATACGCAGTATTTT. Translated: CASSAAVATDTQYF.

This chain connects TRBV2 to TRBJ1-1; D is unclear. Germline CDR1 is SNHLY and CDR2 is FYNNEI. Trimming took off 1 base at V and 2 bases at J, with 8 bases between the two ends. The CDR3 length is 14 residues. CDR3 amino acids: CASSEVGGNTEAFF. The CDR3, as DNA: TGTGCCAGCAGTGAAGTCGGCGGTAACACTGAAGCTTTCTTT.

The chain's CDR3 is CAWRHSGTSGTQPQYF. Written as DNA, the CDR3 is TGTGCCTGGCGTCACTCCGGGACTAGCGGCACTCAGCCCCAGTACTTC. The chain links TRBV30 to TRBJ2-5, with 11 bases aligning to TRBD2. The CDR3 runs to 16 residues. Germline V gene lookup returns CDR1 GTSNPN and CDR2 SVGIG (reference sequence). With V trimmed by 5 bases and J by 9 bases, 17 bases remained unmatched.